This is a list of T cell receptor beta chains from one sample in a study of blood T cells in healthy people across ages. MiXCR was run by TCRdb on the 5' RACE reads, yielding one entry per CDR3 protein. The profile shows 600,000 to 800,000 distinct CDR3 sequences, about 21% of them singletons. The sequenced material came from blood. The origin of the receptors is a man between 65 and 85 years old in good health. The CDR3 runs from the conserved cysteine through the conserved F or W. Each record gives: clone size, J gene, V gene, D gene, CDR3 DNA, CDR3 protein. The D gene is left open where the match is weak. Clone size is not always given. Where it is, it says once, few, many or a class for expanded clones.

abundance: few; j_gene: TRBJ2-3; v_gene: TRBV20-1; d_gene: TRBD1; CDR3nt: TGCAGTGCTAGAGGAGACAGGGGTGCAGATACGCAGTATTTT; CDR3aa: CSARGDRGADTQYF
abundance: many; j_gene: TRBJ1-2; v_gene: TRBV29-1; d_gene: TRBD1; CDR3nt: TGCAGCGTTGGGACAGGGACCAACTATGGCTACACCTTC; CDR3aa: CSVGTGTNYGYTF
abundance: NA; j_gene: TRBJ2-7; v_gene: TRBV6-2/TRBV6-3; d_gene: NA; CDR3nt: TGTGCCAGCAGTTACCACCAGGGCTCCGAGCAGTACTTC; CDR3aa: CASSYHQGSEQYF
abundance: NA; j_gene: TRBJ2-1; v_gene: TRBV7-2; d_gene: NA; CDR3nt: TGTGCCAGCAACCCGGTTGTGGCAGTCTACAATGAGCAGTTCTTC; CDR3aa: CASNPVVAVYNEQFF
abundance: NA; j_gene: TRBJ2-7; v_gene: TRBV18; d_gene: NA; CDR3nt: TGTGCCAGCTCACCGGGGGGACAGAACTACGAGCAGTACTTC; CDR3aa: CASSPGGQNYEQYF
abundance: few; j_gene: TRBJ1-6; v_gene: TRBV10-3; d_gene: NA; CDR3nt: TGTGCCATCAGTGCCGACCATAATTCACCCCTCCACTTT; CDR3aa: CAISADHNSPLHF
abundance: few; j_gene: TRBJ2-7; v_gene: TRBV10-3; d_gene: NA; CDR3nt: TGTGCCATCAGTGATGGAGATCCGGCGTTGATCTACGAGCAGTACTTC; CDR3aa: CAISDGDPALIYEQYF
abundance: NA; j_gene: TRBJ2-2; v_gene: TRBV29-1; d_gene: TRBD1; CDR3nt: TGCAGCGCTGAGACAGGGTGGAACACCGGGGAGCTGTTTTTT; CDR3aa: CSAETGWNTGELFF
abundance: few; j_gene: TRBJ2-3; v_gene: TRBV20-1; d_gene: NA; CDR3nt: TGCAGTGCCACCTCGGGACGACCAGATACGCAGTATTTT; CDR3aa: CSATSGRPDTQYF
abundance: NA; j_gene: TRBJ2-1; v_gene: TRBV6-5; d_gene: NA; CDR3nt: TGTGCCAGCAGTACGAACGGGGTGAGCTCCTACAATGAGCAGTTCTTC; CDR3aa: CASSTNGVSSYNEQFF
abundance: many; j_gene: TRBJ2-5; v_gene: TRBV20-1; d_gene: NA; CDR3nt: TGCAGTGCTAGAGAGTCCGGGGGGCGGGAGACCCAGTACTTC; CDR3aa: CSARESGGRETQYF
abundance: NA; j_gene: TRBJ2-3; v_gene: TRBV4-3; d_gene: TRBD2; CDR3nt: TGCGCCAGCAGCCAAGACCGGGTTTGGAGCGGGGAAACCACAGATACGCAGTATTTT; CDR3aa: CASSQDRVWSGETTDTQYF
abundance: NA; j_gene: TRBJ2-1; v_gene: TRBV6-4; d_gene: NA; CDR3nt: TGTGCCAGCAGTGACACCCATGAGCAGTTCTTC; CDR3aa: CASSDTHEQFF
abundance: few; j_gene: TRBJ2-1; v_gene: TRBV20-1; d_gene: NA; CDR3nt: TGCAGTGCGACATTAAGGGTTGACAATGAGCAGTTCTTC; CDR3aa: CSATLRVDNEQFF
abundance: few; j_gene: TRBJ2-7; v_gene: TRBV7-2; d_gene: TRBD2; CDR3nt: TGTGCCAGCAGCCTGGGACTAGCGGGAGGCCGCTACGAGCAGTACTTC; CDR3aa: CASSLGLAGGRYEQYF
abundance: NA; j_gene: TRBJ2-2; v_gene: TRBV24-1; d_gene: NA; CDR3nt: TGTGCCACCAGTGATCCCAGGGCCAACACCGGGGAGCTGTTTTTT; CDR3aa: CATSDPRANTGELFF
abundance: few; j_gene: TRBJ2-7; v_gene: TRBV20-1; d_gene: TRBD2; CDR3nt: TGCAGTGCTAGAGATGCTAGCGGGAGGGTCAACGAGCAGTACTTC; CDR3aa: CSARDASGRVNEQYF
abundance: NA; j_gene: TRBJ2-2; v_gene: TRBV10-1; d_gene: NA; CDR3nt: TGCGCCAGCAGTGAGTCATTCGGTAACACCGGGGAGCTGTTTTTT; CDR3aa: CASSESFGNTGELFF
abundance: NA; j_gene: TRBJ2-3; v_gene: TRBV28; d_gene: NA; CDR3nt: TGTGCCAGCACATCCGACACAGATACGCAGTATTTT; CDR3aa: CASTSDTDTQYF
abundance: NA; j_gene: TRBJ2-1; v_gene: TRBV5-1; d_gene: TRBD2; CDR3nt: TGCGCCAGCAGCTCGGGACTAGCGGGAGGGCCCTACAATGAGCAGTTCTTC; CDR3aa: CASSSGLAGGPYNEQFF
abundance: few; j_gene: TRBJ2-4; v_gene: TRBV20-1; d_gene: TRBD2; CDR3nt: TGCAGTGCTAGAGATATCCAGCGGGACCTCCAAAACATTCAGTACTTC; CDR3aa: CSARDIQRDLQNIQYF
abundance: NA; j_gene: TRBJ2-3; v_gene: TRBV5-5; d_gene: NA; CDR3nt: TGTGCCAGCAGTTCCCCGGGACCAAGCACAGATACGCAGTATTTT; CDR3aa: CASSSPGPSTDTQYF
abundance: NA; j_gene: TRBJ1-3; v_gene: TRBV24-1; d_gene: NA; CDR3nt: TGTGCCACCAGTGACGCTCGAGCAGGTTCTGGAAACACCATATATTTT; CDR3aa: CATSDARAGSGNTIYF
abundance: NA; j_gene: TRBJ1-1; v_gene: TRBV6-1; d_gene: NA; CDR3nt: TGTGCCACCCACTTGATAATGAACACTGAAGCTTTCTTT; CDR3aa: CATHLIMNTEAFF
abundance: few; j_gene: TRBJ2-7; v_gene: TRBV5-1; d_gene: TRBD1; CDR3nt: TGCGCCAGCAGCTCCCGGGACAGGAACAACGAGCAGTACTTC; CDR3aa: CASSSRDRNNEQYF
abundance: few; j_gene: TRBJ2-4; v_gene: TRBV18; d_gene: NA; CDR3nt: TGTGCCAGCTCACCTGGGACTGGAAACATTCAGTACTTC; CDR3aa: CASSPGTGNIQYF
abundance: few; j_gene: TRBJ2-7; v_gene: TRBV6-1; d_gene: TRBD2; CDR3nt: TGTGCCAGCAGTCCCACCGTGATCAGGACTAGCGGGAAATCCTACGAGCAGTACTTC; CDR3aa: CASSPTVIRTSGKSYEQYF
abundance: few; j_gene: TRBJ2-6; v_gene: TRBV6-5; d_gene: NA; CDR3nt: TGTGCCAGCAGCCACGCAGCCTCTGGGGCCAACGTCCTGACTTTC; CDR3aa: CASSHAASGANVLTF
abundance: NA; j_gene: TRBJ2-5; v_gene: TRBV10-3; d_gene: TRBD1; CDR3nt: TGTGCCATCAGCACCGGGACAGACCAAGAGACCCAGTACTTC; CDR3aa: CAISTGTDQETQYF
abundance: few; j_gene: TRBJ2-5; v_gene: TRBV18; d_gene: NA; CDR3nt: TGTGCCAGCTCACCACTCTCCGGCTCCCAAGAGACCCAGTACTTC; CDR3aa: CASSPLSGSQETQYF
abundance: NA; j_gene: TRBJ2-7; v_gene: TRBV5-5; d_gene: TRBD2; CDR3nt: TGTGCCAGCAGCAAGCCTAGCGGGAGGAGGGGGCTCTACGAGCAGTACTTT; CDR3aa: CASSKPSGRRGLYEQYF
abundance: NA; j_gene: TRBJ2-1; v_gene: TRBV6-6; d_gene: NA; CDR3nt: TGTGCCAGCAGCCTGGACAAATACGACAATGAGCAGTTCTTC; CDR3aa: CASSLDKYDNEQFF
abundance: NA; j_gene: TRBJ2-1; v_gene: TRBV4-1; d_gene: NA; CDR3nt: TGCGCCAGCAGCCAGACCCACAGGGAGGTTTACAATGAGCAGTTCTTC; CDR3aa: CASSQTHREVYNEQFF
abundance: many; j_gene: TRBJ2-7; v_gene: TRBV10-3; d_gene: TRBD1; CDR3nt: TGTGCCATCAGGGACCGGGACAGTTCCTACGAGCAGTACTTC; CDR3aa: CAIRDRDSSYEQYF
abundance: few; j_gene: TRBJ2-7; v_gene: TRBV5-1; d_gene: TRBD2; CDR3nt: TGCGCCAGCAGCTTGGGGCTTGGTAGCGGGCCGAAGAGCTACGAGCAGTACTTC; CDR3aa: CASSLGLGSGPKSYEQYF
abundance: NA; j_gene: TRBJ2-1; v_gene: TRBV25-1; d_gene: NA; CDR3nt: TGTGCCAGCAGTGATGTCGGGCCTTCCTACAATGAGCAGTTCTTC; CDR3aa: CASSDVGPSYNEQFF
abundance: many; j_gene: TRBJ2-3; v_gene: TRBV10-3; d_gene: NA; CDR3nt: TGTGCCATCAGTGAGCTCCTTGGGAGGATGGGAGATACGCAGTATTTT; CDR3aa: CAISELLGRMGDTQYF
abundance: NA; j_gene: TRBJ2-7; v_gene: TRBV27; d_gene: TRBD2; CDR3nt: TGTGCCAGCAGTTGGGATCTAGCGGGAGAAACGACCTACGAGCAGTACTTC; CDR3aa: CASSWDLAGETTYEQYF
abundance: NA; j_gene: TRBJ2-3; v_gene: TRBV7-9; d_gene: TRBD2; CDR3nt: TGTGCCAGCAGCTTACCTAGCGGGATCACAGATACGCAGTATTTT; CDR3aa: CASSLPSGITDTQYF
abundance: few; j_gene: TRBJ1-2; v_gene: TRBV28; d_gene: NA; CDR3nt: TGTGCCAGCAGTTTTGGACAGCCCGTTTACTATGGCTACACCTTC; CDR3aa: CASSFGQPVYYGYTF
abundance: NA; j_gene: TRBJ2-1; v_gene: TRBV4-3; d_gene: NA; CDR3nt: TGCGCCAGCAGCCAGGACTTCGGGGACATTTACAATGAGCAGTTCTTC; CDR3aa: CASSQDFGDIYNEQFF
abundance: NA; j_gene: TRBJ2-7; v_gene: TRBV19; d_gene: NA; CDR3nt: TGTGCCAGTAGTATTCGAAATACGTGGGAGCAGTACTTC; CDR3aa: CASSIRNTWEQYF
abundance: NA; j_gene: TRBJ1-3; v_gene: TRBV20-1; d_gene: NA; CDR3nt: TGCAGTGCTAGGGGGGGCCTCTCTGGAAACACCATATATTTT; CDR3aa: CSARGGLSGNTIYF
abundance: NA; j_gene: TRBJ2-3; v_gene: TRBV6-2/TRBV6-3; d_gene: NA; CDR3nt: TGTGCCAGCAGTTACCTACTAGCTGGGGATTCGACAGATACGCAGTATTTT; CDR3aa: CASSYLLAGDSTDTQYF
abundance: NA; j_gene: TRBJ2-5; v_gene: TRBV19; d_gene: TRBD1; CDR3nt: TGTGCCAGTAGTCTGGGACAGGGGGTGAAGACCCAGTACTTC; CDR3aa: CASSLGQGVKTQYF
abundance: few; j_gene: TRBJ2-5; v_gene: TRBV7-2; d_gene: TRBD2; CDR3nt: TGTGCCAGCAGCTTAGACCCTAGCGGACAAGGGATCCAGTACTTC; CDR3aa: CASSLDPSGQGIQYF
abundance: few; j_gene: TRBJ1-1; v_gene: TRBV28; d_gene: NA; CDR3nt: TGTGCCACCAAGGAATTGAACACTGAAGCTTTCTTT; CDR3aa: CATKELNTEAFF
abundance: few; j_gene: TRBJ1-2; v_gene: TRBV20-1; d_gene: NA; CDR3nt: TGCAGTGCTAGTAGTACAGGGCTGAACTATGGCTACACCTTC; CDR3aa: CSASSTGLNYGYTF
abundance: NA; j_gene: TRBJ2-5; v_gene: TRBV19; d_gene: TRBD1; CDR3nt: TGTGCCAGTAGTAAACAGGACAGGGACGAGACCCAGTACTTC; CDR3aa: CASSKQDRDETQYF
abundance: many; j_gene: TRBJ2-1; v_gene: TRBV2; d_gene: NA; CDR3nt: TGTGCCAGCAGTGAGGGCTCTTACAATGAGCAGTTCTTC; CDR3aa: CASSEGSYNEQFF
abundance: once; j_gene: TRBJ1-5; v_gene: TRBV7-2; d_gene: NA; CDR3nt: TGTGCCAGCAGCTTAGAACTAAGGCAGGCCTGGGGGAGTCAGCCCCAGCATTTT; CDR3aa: CASSLELRQAWGSQPQHF
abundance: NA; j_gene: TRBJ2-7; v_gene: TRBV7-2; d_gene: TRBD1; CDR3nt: TGTGCCAGCAGCTTGGGGACCGGGACAGGGATTTCCGAGCAGTACTTC; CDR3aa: CASSLGTGTGISEQYF
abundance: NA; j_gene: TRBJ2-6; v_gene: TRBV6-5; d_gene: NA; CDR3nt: TGTGCCAGCAGTATGTCGGACTCTGGGGCCAACGTCCTGACTTTC; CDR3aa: CASSMSDSGANVLTF
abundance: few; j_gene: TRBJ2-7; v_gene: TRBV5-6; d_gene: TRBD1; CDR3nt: TGTGCCAGCAGCTTGGTCGGGGACAGGGGATACGAGCAGTACTTC; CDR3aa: CASSLVGDRGYEQYF
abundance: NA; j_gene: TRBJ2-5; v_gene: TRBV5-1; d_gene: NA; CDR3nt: TGCGCCAGCAACCCCGACCAGAGAGAGACCCAGTACTTC; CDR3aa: CASNPDQRETQYF
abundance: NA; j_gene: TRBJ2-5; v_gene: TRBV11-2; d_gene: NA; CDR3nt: TGTGCCAGCACCCCAACACCTGGGGTTCGAGAGACCCAGTACTTC; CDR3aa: CASTPTPGVRETQYF
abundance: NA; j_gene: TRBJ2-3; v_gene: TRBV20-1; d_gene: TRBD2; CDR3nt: TGCAGCGCTAGAGTGTGGACTAGCGGGAGTGCAGATACGCAGTATTTT; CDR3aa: CSARVWTSGSADTQYF
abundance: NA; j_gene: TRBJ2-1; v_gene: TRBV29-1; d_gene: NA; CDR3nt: TGCAGCGTTCTAGGAAACAGCTCCTACAATGAGCAGTTCTTC; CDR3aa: CSVLGNSSYNEQFF
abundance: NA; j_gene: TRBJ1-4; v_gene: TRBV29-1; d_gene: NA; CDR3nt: TGCAGCGCCTGGGACATTTCGAATGAAAAACTGTTTTTT; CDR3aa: CSAWDISNEKLFF